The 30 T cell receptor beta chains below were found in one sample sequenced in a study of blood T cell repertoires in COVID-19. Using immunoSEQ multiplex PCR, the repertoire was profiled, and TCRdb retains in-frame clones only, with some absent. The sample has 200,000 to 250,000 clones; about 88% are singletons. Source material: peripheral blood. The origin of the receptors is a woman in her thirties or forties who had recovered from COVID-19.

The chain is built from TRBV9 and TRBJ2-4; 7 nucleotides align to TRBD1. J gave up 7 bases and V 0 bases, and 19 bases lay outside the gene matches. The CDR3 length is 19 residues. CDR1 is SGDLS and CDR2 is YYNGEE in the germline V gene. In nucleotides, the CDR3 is TGTGCCAGCAGCGTAGGTCGCGGCGAGAAGAGACAGGGTGGGAACATTCAGTACTTC. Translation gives CASSVGRGEKRQGGNIQYF. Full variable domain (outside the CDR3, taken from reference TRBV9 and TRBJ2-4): DSGVTQTPKHLITATGQRVTLRCSPRSGDLSVYWYQQSLDQGLQFLIQYYNGEERAKGNILERFSAQQFPDLHSELNLSSLELGDSALYFCASSVGRGEKRQGGNIQYFGAGTRLSVL.

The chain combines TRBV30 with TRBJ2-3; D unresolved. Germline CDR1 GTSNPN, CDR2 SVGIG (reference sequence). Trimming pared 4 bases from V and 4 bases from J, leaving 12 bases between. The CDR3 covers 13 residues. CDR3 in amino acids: CAWTSSGSDTQYF. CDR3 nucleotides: TGTGCCTGGACCTCCTCAGGCTCAGATACGCAGTATTTT.

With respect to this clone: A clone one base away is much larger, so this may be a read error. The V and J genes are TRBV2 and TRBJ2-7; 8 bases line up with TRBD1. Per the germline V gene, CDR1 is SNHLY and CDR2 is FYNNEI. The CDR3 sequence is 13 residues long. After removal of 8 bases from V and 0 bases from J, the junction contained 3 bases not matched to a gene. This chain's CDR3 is CASLDRGSYEQYF. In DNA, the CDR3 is TGTGCCAGCCTAGACAGGGGCTCCTACGAGCAGTACTTC.

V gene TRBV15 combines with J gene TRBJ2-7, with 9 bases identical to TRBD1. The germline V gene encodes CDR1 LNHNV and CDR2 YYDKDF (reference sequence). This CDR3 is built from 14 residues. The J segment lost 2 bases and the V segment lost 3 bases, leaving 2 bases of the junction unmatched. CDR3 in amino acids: CATSRGDRAYEQYF. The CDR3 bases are TGTGCCACCAGCAGGGGGGACAGGGCCTACGAGCAGTACTTC.

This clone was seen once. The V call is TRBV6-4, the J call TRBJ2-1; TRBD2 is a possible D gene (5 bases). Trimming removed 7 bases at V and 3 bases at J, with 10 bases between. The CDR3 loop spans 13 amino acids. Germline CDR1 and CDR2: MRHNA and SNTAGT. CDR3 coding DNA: TGTGCCAGCACCGAACGGGGCTACAATGAGCAGTTCTTC. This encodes CASTERGYNEQFF.

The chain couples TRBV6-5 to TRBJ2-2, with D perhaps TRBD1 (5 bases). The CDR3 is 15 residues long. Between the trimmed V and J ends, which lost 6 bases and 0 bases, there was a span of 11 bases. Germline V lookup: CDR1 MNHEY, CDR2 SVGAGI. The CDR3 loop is CASRKVTANTGELFF. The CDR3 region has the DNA TGTGCCAGCAGGAAAGTGACAGCGAACACCGGGGAGCTGTTTTTT.

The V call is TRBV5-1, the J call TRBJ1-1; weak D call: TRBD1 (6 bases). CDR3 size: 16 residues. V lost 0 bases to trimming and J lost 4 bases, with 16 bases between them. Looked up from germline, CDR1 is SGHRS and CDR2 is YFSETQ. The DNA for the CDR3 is TGCGCCAGCAGCTTGGATGGAAACAGGGAAGGCACTGAAGCTTTCTTT. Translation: CASSLDGNREGTEAFF.

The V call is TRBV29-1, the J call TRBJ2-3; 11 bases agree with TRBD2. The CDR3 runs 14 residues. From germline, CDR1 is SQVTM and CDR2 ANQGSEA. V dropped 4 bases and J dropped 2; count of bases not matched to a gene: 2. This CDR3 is CSVGSGRATDTQYF. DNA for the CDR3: TGCAGCGTTGGTAGCGGGAGGGCCACAGATACGCAGTATTTT.

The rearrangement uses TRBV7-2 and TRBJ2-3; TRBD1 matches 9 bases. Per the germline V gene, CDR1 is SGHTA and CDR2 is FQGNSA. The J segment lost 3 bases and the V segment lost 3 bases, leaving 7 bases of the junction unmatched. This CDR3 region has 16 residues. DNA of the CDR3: TGTGCCAGCAGCTTGATTCCGGGACAGGGAACAGATACGCAGTATTTT. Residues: CASSLIPGQGTDTQYF.

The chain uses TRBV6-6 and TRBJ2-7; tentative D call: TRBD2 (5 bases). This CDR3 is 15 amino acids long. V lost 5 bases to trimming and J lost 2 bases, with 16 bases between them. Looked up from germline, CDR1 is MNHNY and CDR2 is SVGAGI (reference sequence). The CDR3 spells CASSPRHGVTYEQYF. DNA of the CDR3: TGTGCCAGCAGTCCTCGCCACGGGGTGACCTACGAGCAGTACTTC.

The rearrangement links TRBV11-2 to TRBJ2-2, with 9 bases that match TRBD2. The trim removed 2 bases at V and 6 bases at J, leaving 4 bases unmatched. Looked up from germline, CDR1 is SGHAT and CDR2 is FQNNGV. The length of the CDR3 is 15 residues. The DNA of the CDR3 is TGTGCCAGCAGCTTATGGCGGGGGGGTTCCGGGGAGCTGTTTTTT. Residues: CASSLWRGGSGELFF.

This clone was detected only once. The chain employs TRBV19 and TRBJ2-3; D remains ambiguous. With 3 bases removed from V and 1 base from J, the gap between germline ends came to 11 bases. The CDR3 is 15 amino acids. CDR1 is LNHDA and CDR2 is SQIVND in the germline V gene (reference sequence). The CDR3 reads CASSIRFVRTDTQYF. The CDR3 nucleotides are TGTGCCAGTAGTATCCGGTTTGTGCGCACAGATACGCAGTATTTT.

The CDR3 coding sequence is TGCGCCAGCAGCGCTGGACAGGGAGGAAACACCATATATTTT. As protein: CASSAGQGGNTIYF. This chain uses TRBV5-1 with TRBJ1-3, with TRBD1 matching over 8 bases. Germline CDR1 reads SGHRS; CDR2 reads YFSETQ. After removal of 4 bases from V and 4 bases from J, the junction contained 4 bases not matched to a gene. This CDR3 is built from 14 residues. Variable domain in full (rest from reference TRBV5-1 and TRBJ1-3): KAGVTQTPRYLIKTRGQQVTLSCSPISGHRSVSWYQQTPGQGLQFLFEYFSETQRNKGNFPGRFSGRQFSNSRSEMNVSTLELGDSALYLCASSAGQGGNTIYFGEGSWLTVV.

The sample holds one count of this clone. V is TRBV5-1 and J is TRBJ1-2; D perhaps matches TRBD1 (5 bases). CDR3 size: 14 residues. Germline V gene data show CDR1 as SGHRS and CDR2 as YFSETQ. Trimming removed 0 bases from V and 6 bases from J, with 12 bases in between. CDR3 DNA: TGCGCCAGCAGCTTGGAGGCAGGGCAACATGGCTACACCTTC. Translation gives CASSLEAGQHGYTF.

The chain's CDR3 is CASSSTGQGMPQHF. In nucleotides, the CDR3 is TGTGCCAGCAGTTCCACAGGGCAAGGGATGCCCCAGCATTTT. V and J are TRBV6-5 and TRBJ1-5; weak D call: TRBD1 (6 bases). Germline CDR1 MNHEY, CDR2 SVGAGI. V was cut by 4 bases and J by 9 bases, with 16 bases left in between. The CDR3 contains 14 residues.

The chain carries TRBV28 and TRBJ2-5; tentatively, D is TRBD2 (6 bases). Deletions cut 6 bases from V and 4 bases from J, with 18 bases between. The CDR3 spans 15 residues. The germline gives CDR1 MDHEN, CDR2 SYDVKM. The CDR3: CASSRPGGGGETQYF. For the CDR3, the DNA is TGTGCCAGCAGCCGACCCGGGGGAGGAGGAGAGACCCAGTACTTC.

The CDR3 DNA reads TGTGCCAGCAGCTTGGGGACTAGCGGTACCTACGAGCAGTACTTC. This gives the protein CASSLGTSGTYEQYF. The chain carries TRBV7-3 and TRBJ2-7; 11 bases line up with TRBD2. V gave up 3 bases and J gave up 2 bases; unmatched junction bases: 3. Germline V gene sequence: CDR1 SGHTA, CDR2 FQGTGA. The CDR3 contains 15 residues.

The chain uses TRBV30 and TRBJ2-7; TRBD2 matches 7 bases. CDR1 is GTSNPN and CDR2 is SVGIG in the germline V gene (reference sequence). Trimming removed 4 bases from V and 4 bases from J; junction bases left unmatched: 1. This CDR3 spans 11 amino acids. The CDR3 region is CAWTSGYEQYF. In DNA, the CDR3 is TGTGCCTGGACTAGCGGTTACGAGCAGTACTTC.

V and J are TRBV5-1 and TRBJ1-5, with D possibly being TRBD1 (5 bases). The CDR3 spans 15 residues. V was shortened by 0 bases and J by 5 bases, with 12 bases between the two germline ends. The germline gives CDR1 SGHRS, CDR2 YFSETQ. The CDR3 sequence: CASSLGDLPDQPQHF. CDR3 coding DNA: TGCGCCAGCAGCTTGGGGGACTTACCGGATCAGCCCCAGCATTTT.

As DNA, the CDR3 is TGTGCCAGCAGTGAAAGGGGGGGGATGGGGTCAAATGAAAAACTGTTTTTT. Amino acids: CASSERGGMGSNEKLFF. V usage is TRBV6-1 and J usage is TRBJ1-4, with D tentatively TRBD1 (6 bases). Trimming took off 2 bases at V and 5 bases at J, with 18 bases between the two ends. Per the germline V gene, CDR1 is MNHNS and CDR2 is SASEGT. CDR3 length equals 17 residues.

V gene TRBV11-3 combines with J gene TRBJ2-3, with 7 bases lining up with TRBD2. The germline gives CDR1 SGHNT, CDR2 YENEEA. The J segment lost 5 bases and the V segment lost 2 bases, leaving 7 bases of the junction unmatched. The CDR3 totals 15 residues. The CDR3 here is CASSLRAGDGDTQYF. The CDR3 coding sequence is TGTGCCAGCAGCTTAAGGGCGGGAGATGGAGATACGCAGTATTTT.

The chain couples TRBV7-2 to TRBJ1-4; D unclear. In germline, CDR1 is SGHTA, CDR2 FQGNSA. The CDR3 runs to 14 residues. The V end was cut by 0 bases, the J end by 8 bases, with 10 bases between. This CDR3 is CASSLAGRGEKLFF. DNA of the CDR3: TGTGCCAGCAGCTTAGCGGGCAGAGGGGAAAAACTGTTTTTT.

The CDR3 region has the DNA TGTGCCAGCAGTTACAGCGTGAACACTGAAGCTTTCTTT. Its translation: CASSYSVNTEAFF. This sequence joins TRBV6-5 and TRBJ1-1; no reliable D call. Germline lookup yields CDR1 MNHEY and CDR2 SVGAGI. The V end was cut by 2 bases, the J end by 0 bases, with 4 bases between. The CDR3 is 13 residues long.

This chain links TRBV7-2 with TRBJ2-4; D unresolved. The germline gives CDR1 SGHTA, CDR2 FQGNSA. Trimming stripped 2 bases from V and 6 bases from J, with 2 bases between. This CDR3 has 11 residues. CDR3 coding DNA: TGTGCCAGCAGCTTACTAAACATTCAGTACTTC. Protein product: CASSLLNIQYF.

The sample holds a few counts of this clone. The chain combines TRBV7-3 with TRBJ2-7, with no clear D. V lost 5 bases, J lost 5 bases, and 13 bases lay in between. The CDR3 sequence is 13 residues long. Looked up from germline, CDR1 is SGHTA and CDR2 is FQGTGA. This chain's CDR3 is CASSRSPRDEQYF. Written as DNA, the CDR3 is TGTGCCAGCAGCCGGAGCCCTAGAGACGAGCAGTACTTC.

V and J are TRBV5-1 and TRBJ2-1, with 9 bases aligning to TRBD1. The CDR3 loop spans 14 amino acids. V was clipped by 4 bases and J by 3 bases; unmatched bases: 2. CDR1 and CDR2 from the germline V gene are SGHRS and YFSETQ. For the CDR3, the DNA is TGCGCCAGCAGCGGGACAGGGAGCTACAATGAGCAGTTCTTC. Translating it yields CASSGTGSYNEQFF. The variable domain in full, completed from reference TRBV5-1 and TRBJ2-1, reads KAGVTQTPRYLIKTRGQQVTLSCSPISGHRSVSWYQQTPGQGLQFLFEYFSETQRNKGNFPGRFSGRQFSNSRSEMNVSTLELGDSALYLCASSGTGSYNEQFFGPGTRLTVL.

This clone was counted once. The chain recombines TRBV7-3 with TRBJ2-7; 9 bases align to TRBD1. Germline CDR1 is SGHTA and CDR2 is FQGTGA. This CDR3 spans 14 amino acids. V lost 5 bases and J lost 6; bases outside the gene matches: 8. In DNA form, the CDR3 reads TGTGCCAGCAGCCCCGGGACAGGGAATCGCGAGCAGTACTTC. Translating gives CASSPGTGNREQYF.

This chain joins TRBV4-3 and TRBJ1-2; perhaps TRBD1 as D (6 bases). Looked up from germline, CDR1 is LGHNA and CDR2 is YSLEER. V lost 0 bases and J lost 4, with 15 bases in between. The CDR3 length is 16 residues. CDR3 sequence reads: CASSQERRGGSYGYTF. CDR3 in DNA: TGCGCCAGCAGCCAAGAAAGGAGGGGGGGAAGCTATGGCTACACCTTC.

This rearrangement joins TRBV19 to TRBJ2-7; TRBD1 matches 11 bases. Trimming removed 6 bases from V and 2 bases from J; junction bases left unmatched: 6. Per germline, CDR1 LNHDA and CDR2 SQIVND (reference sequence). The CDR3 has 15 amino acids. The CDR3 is CASSRDRGTTYEQYF. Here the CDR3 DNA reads TGTGCCAGTAGCCGGGACAGGGGGACAACCTACGAGCAGTACTTC.

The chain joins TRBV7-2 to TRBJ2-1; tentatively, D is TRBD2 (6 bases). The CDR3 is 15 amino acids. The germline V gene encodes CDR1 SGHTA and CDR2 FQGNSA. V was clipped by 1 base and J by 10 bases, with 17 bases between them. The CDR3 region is CASSLEGGIPNEQFF. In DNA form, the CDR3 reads TGTGCCAGCAGCTTAGAGGGCGGGATCCCAAACGAGCAGTTCTTC.